The TCR beta chain under discussion was sequenced for a study of CD8 T cells in Susac syndrome. Reverse transcription of about 0.5 to 1 ug RNA used random hexamers. TCRdb reprocessed the immunoSEQ multiplex PCR reads via MiXCR and lists one record per CDR3 protein. Of about 180,000 distinct CDR3 sequences in the sample, just under 95% are singletons; the top ten hold 0.099%. This clonotype is a singleton in its sample. Germline CDR1 and CDR2: DFQATT and SNEGSKA (reference sequence). The CDR3 consists of 14 residues. J gave up 7 bases and V 4 bases, and 8 bases lay outside the gene matches. J is TRBJ2-7 and V is TRBV20-1, with TRBD2 identical over 12 bases. The specimen sequenced was CD4+ T cells from PBMCs. The sequence was collected from a human donor with Susac syndrome. In DNA form, the CDR3 reads TGCAGTGCTACTAGCGGGAGGGGCCTGGGGGAGCAGTACTTC. It specifies CSATSGRGLGEQYF.